The clone carrying this T cell receptor (beta chain) was counted only a few times. Template material for amplifying TCR beta CDR3 regions consisted of RNA transcripts. TCR CDR3 underwent first-round RT-PCR with the HTBI primer set. TCRdb re-analysed the multiplex PCR reads in MiXCR, keeping a single row per CDR3 protein. This table has roughly 500,000 distinct CDR3 sequences, around 13% appearing once. Germline CDR1 reads LNHDA; CDR2 reads SQIVND (reference sequence). The CDR3 sequence is 12 residues long. The V end was cut by 11 bases, the J end by 2 bases, with 13 bases between. This entry is derived from a study of T cells in Graves' hyperthyroidism and ophthalmopathy.

The source is a young woman with Graves' hyperthyroidism that later progressed to Graves' ophthalmopathy. The rearrangement uses TRBV19 and TRBJ2-7; D is unclear. Sequencing was done on a sample of blood. Here the CDR3 reads CAAGADPYEQYF. The CDR3 nucleotides read TGTGCCGCCGGTGCGGACCCCTACGAGCAGTACTTC.